These 29 T cell receptor beta chains originate from one sample sequenced in a study of blood T cell repertoires in COVID-19. Sequencing was performed with immunoSEQ multiplex PCR; in TCRdb, only in-frame clones are kept and a portion is missing. The sample records roughly 290,000 clones, roughly 89% being singletons. Source material: PBMCs or T cells enriched from blood (not recorded which). These TCRs come from a woman aged 18-35 years with acute COVID-19.

The V call is TRBV6-2 or TRBV6-3, the J call TRBJ2-5; D might be TRBD2 (5 bases). The CDR3 consists of 13 residues. Germline loops: CDR1 MNHEY, CDR2 SVGEGT. The V gene lost 5 bases and the J gene lost 5 bases, with 12 bases spanning the gap. The CDR3: CASSNGRRETQYF. CDR3 sequence (DNA): TGTGCCAGCAGTAATGGCCGGAGGGAGACCCAGTACTTC.

The rearrangement joins TRBV2 to TRBJ2-1; weak D call: TRBD2 (6 bases). Deletions cut 6 bases from V and 3 bases from J, with 12 bases between. The CDR3 runs to 14 residues. Germline V CDR1 and CDR2: SNHLY, FYNNEI. DNA for the CDR3: TGTGCCAGCAGCCTTGGGGGGTTCTACAATGAGCAGTTCTTC. Its protein is CASSLGGFYNEQFF.

The rearrangement uses TRBV24-1 and TRBJ1-2; D remains ambiguous. The germline V gene has CDR1 KGHDR and CDR2 SFDVKD. The CDR3 has 13 amino acids. Deletions cut 3 bases from V and 2 bases from J, with 6 bases between. CDR3 in DNA: TGTGCCACCAGTGATACACAGAACTATGGCTACACCTTC. Amino acids: CATSDTQNYGYTF.

This chain joins TRBV6-5 and TRBJ1-2, with D possibly TRBD1 on 5 matching bases. Looked up from germline, CDR1 is MNHEY and CDR2 is SVGAGI. Trimming removed 2 bases at V and 2 bases at J, with 12 bases between. The CDR3 length is 15 residues. The CDR3 spells CASSYGAGSNYGYTF. The CDR3 region has the DNA TGTGCCAGCAGTTACGGGGCAGGGTCGAACTATGGCTACACCTTC.

The chain is built from TRBV4-2 and TRBJ1-2, with TRBD1 as a possible D gene (5 bases). CDR1 is LGHNA, CDR2 YNFKEQ, per germline. The CDR3 extends over 16 amino acids. Trimming took off 1 base at V and 12 bases at J, with 24 bases between the two ends. CDR3 coding DNA: TGTGCCAGCAGCCAAGCGGGAGCCGGGACTCCTGGGGGGAACACCTTC. Translated: CASSQAGAGTPGGNTF.

Concerning this clone itself: This sample also contains other DNA sequences that code for the same CDR3. The chain carries TRBV19 and TRBJ1-5; tentatively, D is TRBD1 (5 bases). Germline CDR1 reads LNHDA; CDR2 reads SQIVND (reference sequence). V lost 3 bases and J lost 3, with 12 bases in between. This CDR3 has 15 residues. CDR3 sequence (DNA): TGTGCCAGTAGTATTGGCGGGGCTACCAATCAGCCCCAGCATTTT. Translating gives CASSIGGATNQPQHF.

V gene TRBV6-5 combines with J gene TRBJ2-3, with TRBD2 matching over 11 bases. Germline values: CDR1 MNHEY, CDR2 SVGAGI. The CDR3 is made up of 16 amino acids. With V trimmed by 1 base and J by 3 bases, 3 bases remained unmatched. CDR3 bases: TGTGCCAGCAGTTACTGGTCTAGCGGGAGGACAGATACGCAGTATTTT. Translated: CASSYWSSGRTDTQYF.

The rearrangement joins TRBV7-3 to TRBJ2-7, with D possibly being TRBD2 (5 bases). CDR1 SGHTA and CDR2 FQGTGA come from the germline V gene. The V gene lost 2 bases and the J gene lost 6 bases, with 11 bases spanning the gap. The CDR3 totals 13 residues. The CDR3 protein is CASSLSLASEQYF. The CDR3 DNA is TGTGCCAGCAGCTTATCCCTAGCCAGCGAGCAGTACTTC.

The chain joins TRBV7-9 to TRBJ2-2, with TRBD2 matching 8 bases. J gave up 0 bases and V 6 bases, and 6 bases lay outside the gene matches. The CDR3 consists of 16 residues. Germline V lookup: CDR1 SEHNR, CDR2 FQNEAQ (reference sequence). Here the CDR3 reads CASSPGRASNTGELFF. CDR3 nucleotides: TGTGCCAGCAGTCCCGGGAGGGCATCGAACACCGGGGAGCTGTTTTTT.

This clone was found once. The chain uses TRBV4-1 and TRBJ2-7, with 9 positions matching TRBD1. The CDR3 covers 14 residues. Looked up from germline, CDR1 is MGHRA and CDR2 is YSYEKL. Trimming at V came to 2 bases and at J to 4 bases, leaving 3 bases not matched to a gene. The CDR3 DNA reads as TGCGCCAGCAGCCAAACAGGGGGCGGTTACGAGCAGTACTTC. Encoded protein: CASSQTGGGYEQYF.

The V and J genes are TRBV14 and TRBJ2-7, with TRBD2 matching 13 bases. V lost 5 bases, J lost 2 bases, and 15 bases stayed unmatched. The length of the CDR3 is 19 residues. Germline CDR1 is SGHDN and CDR2 is FVKESK. The CDR3 sequence is CASSRLKGPGLAGTYEQYF. The CDR3, as DNA: TGTGCCAGCAGCAGACTAAAAGGACCGGGACTAGCGGGGACCTACGAGCAGTACTTC. Full variable domain (missing parts from reference TRBV14 and TRBJ2-7): EAGVTQFPSHSVIEKGQTVTLRCDPISGHDNLYWYRRVMGKEIKFLLHFVKESKQDESGMPNNRFLAERTGGTYSTLKVQPAELEDSGVYFCASSRLKGPGLAGTYEQYFGPGTRLTVT.

The chain couples TRBV3-1 (or the pseudogene TRBV3-2) to TRBJ1-4, with D perhaps TRBD1 (5 bases). This CDR3 contains 15 residues. Germline CDR1 is LGHDT and CDR2 is YNNKEL (reference sequence). Trimming stripped 5 bases from V and 4 bases from J, with 14 bases between. The chain's CDR3 is CASSSDSSFNEKLFF. CDR3 nucleotides: TGTGCCAGCAGCTCTGACAGCTCCTTTAATGAAAAACTGTTTTTT.

The chain combines TRBV4-1 with TRBJ1-1; perhaps TRBD1 as D (5 bases). Germline CDR1 is MGHRA and CDR2 is YSYEKL. Trimming stripped 2 bases from V and 4 bases from J, with 11 bases between. The CDR3 contains 14 residues. The CDR3 loop reads CASSQPTAGTEAFF. The CDR3, as DNA: TGCGCCAGCAGCCAACCGACAGCGGGCACTGAAGCTTTCTTT.

The DNA for the CDR3 is TGCAGCGTTCTAGGACTAGCGGGGTCCTCTGGGGCCAACGTCCTGACTTTC. Residues: CSVLGLAGSSGANVLTF. The chain combines TRBV29-1 with TRBJ2-6, with 12 bases that match TRBD2. The CDR3 spans 17 residues. The J segment lost 0 bases and the V segment lost 5 bases, leaving 5 bases of the junction unmatched. Germline values: CDR1 SQVTM, CDR2 ANQGSEA.

The chain is built from TRBV27 and TRBJ1-4; TRBD1 matches at 7 bases. Germline V gene lookup returns CDR1 MNHEY and CDR2 SMNVEV (reference sequence). The CDR3 has 16 amino acids. The J segment lost 0 bases and the V segment lost 6 bases, leaving 7 bases of the junction unmatched. The CDR3 DNA sequence: TGTGCCAGCAGGAAATCCGACAGGGCAACTAATGAAAAACTGTTTTTT. It yields the protein CASRKSDRATNEKLFF.

A single count supports this clone. The V and J genes are TRBV9 and TRBJ1-3; no clear D. V lost 0 bases, J lost 7 bases, and 14 bases lay in between. Germline V lookup: CDR1 SGDLS, CDR2 YYNGEE. The CDR3 runs 15 residues. Here the CDR3 reads CASSVGVPVGNTIYF. CDR3 nucleotide sequence: TGTGCCAGCAGCGTAGGGGTACCCGTCGGGAACACCATATATTTT.

CDR3 loop: CASSQGGGTSTDTQYF. CDR3 in DNA: TGTGCCAGCAGCCAAGGGGGGGGCACTAGCACAGATACGCAGTATTTT. This rearrangement joins TRBV4-2 to TRBJ2-3; TRBD2 is a possible D gene (7 bases). The V and J ends lost 1 base and 0 bases respectively, with 11 bases between them. This CDR3 is built from 16 residues. Germline V gives CDR1 LGHNA, CDR2 YNFKEQ.

The CDR3 sequence: CASRAGFGVNYGYTF. CDR3 DNA sequence: TGTGCCAGCAGAGCGGGGTTCGGTGTTAACTATGGCTACACCTTC. The rearrangement uses TRBV28 and TRBJ1-2; D is unresolved. With 6 bases removed from V and 1 base from J, the gap between germline ends came to 15 bases. The CDR3 runs 15 residues. Germline V gene sequence: CDR1 MDHEN, CDR2 SYDVKM.

V usage is TRBV4-1 and J usage is TRBJ2-7; TRBD1 might be the D (6 bases). The length of the CDR3 is 16 residues. The germline V and J ends were trimmed by 4 bases and 3 bases, with 19 bases remaining between them. The germline V gene has CDR1 MGHRA and CDR2 YSYEKL. DNA for the CDR3: TGCGCCAGCAGCCTACCCCCGGGACAACCCCTCTACGAGCAGTACTTC. Translation gives CASSLPPGQPLYEQYF.

The chain has TRBV18 and TRBJ2-7; D not certain. Germline V gene sequence: CDR1 KGHSH, CDR2 LQKENI. The CDR3 covers 14 residues. The V and J ends lost 5 bases and 2 bases respectively, with 13 bases between them. Here the CDR3 reads CASSISRSTYEQYF. CDR3 nucleotide sequence: TGTGCCAGCTCAATTTCCAGGTCAACCTACGAGCAGTACTTC.

The V and J genes are TRBV30 and TRBJ1-5; D is perhaps TRBD1 (6 bases). V was cut by 2 bases and J by 5 bases, with 10 bases left in between. The CDR3 has 13 residues. CDR1 and CDR2 (germline): GTSNPN, SVGIG (reference sequence). The CDR3 nucleotides read TGTGCCTGGAGTTATACAGGGTATCAGCCCCAGCATTTT. Encoded protein: CAWSYTGYQPQHF.

The CDR3, as DNA: TGTGCCGCGGGGACGACTGGAAACACCATATATTTT. Protein product: CAAGTTGNTIYF. The chain is built from TRBV30 and TRBJ1-3; maybe TRBD1 (5 bases). Germline CDR1 reads GTSNPN; CDR2 reads SVGIG (reference sequence). This CDR3 contains 12 residues. Between the trimmed V and J ends, which lost 8 bases and 2 bases, there was a span of 10 bases.

CDR3 coding DNA: TGTGCCAGCAGCTTCGGTCCCCTTTCTGGCTACACCTTC. Residues: CASSFGPLSGYTF. The V gene is TRBV7-9, the J gene TRBJ1-2; D unclear. CDR1 and CDR2 (germline): SEHNR, FQNEAQ (reference sequence). CDR3 length equals 13 residues. The V gene lost 3 bases and the J gene lost 7 bases, with 12 bases spanning the gap.

The chain carries TRBV7-8 and TRBJ2-1, with 12 bases fitting TRBD2. After removal of 2 bases from V and 0 bases from J, the junction contained 11 bases not matched to a gene. The CDR3 length is 20 residues. Per germline, CDR1 SGHVS and CDR2 FQNEAQ. CDR3 coding DNA: TGTGCCAGCAGCTTATTGGGGACTAGCGGGTCACCAAGCTCCTACAATGAGCAGTTCTTC. Protein: CASSLLGTSGSPSSYNEQFF.

The rearrangement links TRBV11-2 to TRBJ2-1; 8 bases match TRBD1. V shed 5 bases, J shed 3 bases, and the junction held 6 bases outside the gene matches. This CDR3 contains 15 residues. Germline CDR1 and CDR2: SGHAT and FQNNGV. The CDR3 bases are TGTGCCAGCAGCACCGGGACAGGATTCTACAATGAGCAGTTCTTC. This translates into CASSTGTGFYNEQFF. Full variable domain (rest looked up from reference TRBV11-2 and TRBJ2-1): EAGVAQSPRYKIIEKRQSVAFWCNPISGHATLYWYQQILGQGPKLLIQFQNNGVVDDSQLPKDRFSAERLKGVDSTLKIQPAKLEDSAVYLCASSTGTGFYNEQFFGPGTRLTVL.

V and J are TRBV7-2 and TRBJ1-2, with 7 bases aligning to TRBD1. This CDR3 contains 15 residues. V shed 1 base, J shed 8 bases, and the junction held 10 bases outside the gene matches. CDR1 is SGHTA and CDR2 is FQGNSA in the germline V gene. The CDR3 coding sequence is TGTGCCAGCAGCTTAGACCGGGACAGAGTATACGGCTACACCTTC. Amino acids: CASSLDRDRVYGYTF.

This chain links TRBV18 with TRBJ2-1; the D gene is possibly TRBD2 (6 bases). The CDR3 is 17 residues long. V lost 2 bases to trimming and J lost 0 bases, with 14 bases between them. Germline CDR1 reads KGHSH; CDR2 reads LQKENI. The CDR3 bases are TGTGCCAGCTCACCAGTCCTGGGACTTGGCTCCTACAATGAGCAGTTCTTC. It codes for CASSPVLGLGSYNEQFF.

This chain uses TRBV7-8 with TRBJ1-3; 7 nucleotides align to TRBD1. CDR1 is SGHVS, CDR2 FQNEAQ, per germline. This CDR3 is built from 17 residues. V lost 0 bases to trimming and J lost 1 base; unmatched junction nucleotides: 6. CDR3 amino acids: CASSLAPGQRSGNTIYF. The CDR3 DNA follows: TGTGCCAGCAGCTTAGCCCCGGGACAGCGATCTGGAAACACCATATATTTT. The whole variable domain, filled in from reference TRBV7-8 and TRBJ1-3, reads GAGVSQSPRYKVAKRGQDVALRCDPISGHVSLFWYQQALGQGPEFLTYFQNEAQLDKSGLPSDRFFAERPEGSVSTLKIQRTQQEDSAVYLCASSLAPGQRSGNTIYFGEGSWLTVV.

The chain combines TRBV30 with TRBJ2-1; 13 nucleotides agree with TRBD2. Germline CDR1 reads GTSNPN; CDR2 reads SVGIG (reference sequence). With V trimmed by 3 bases and J by 0 bases, 5 bases remained unmatched. The CDR3 runs to 17 residues. CDR3 nucleotide sequence: TGTGCCTGGAGCCCGGGACTAGCGGGGAGCTCCTACAATGAGCAGTTCTTC. It yields the protein CAWSPGLAGSSYNEQFF.